The text below deals with one T cell receptor (beta chain). The table came from immunoSEQ multiplex PCR; TCRdb's copy has only in-frame clones and leaves some out. The data contain under 75,000 clones, approximately 95% of them singletons. The data were taken from a study of T cell changes during pregnancy in multiple sclerosis. Sequenced here: CD8+ T cells from peripheral blood mononuclear cells, sampled in the second trimester of pregnancy. The receptor was isolated from a female donor with multiple sclerosis, enrolled in a pregnancy study.

The CDR3 reads CASSYRGTTEAFF. As DNA, the CDR3 is TGTGCCAGCAGCTACAGGGGGACTACTGAAGCTTTCTTT. This chain joins TRBV28 and TRBJ1-1; 8 bases match TRBD1. Germline lookup yields CDR1 MDHEN and CDR2 SYDVKM. CDR3 size: 13 residues. Trimming at V came to 6 bases and at J to 5 bases, leaving 5 bases not matched to a gene.